The T cell receptor (beta chain) described here comes from a study of T cells in Graves' hyperthyroidism and ophthalmopathy. V shed 4 bases and J 4 bases; nucleotides not matched to a gene: 8. CDR1 and CDR2 (germline): SGHRS, YFSETQ. This CDR3 has 15 amino acids. RNA transcripts were the template for amplifying TCR beta CDR3 regions. TCR CDR3 underwent first-round RT-PCR with the HTBI primer set. TCRdb used MiXCR to reprocess the multiplex PCR reads, holding one entry per CDR3 protein. This sample has hundreds of thousands of distinct CDR3 sequences, with approximately 14% found just once. This clonotype was recorded many times.

The material sequenced was blood. The receptor comes from a young woman with Graves' hyperthyroidism. The rearrangement joins TRBV5-1 to TRBJ2-5, with 9 bases lining up with TRBD1. The CDR3 DNA sequence: TGCGCCAGCAGCCGCCGGGACAGGGCTGTAGAGACCCAGTACTTC. This codes for CASSRRDRAVETQYF.